This is a list of T cell receptor beta chains from one sample in a study of cytotoxic CD8 clonotypes in ibrutinib-treated CLL. Sequencing used immunoSEQ multiplex PCR; TCRdb keeps in-frame clones, though not all of them. The profile shows approximately 150,000 clones, roughly 90% of them singletons. Sequences were derived from PBMCs, sampled at disease progression, from a patient treated with ibrutinib. These receptor sequences come from a human donor with chronic lymphocytic leukemia. Each CDR3 is given with its conserved first and last residue. Fields, in order: D gene, clone size, J gene, V gene, CDR3 protein, CDR3 DNA. A D gene is named only where the DNA matches it firmly. Clone sizes are given selectively: once, few, many, or a class where the clone is expanded.

d_gene: TRBD1; abundance: -; j_gene: TRBJ1-2; v_gene: TRBV29-1; CDR3aa: CSVAGQANYGYTF; CDR3nt: TGCAGCGTTGCGGGACAGGCTAACTATGGCTACACCTTC
d_gene: -; abundance: -; j_gene: TRBJ1-1; v_gene: TRBV5-1; CDR3aa: CASSLTTNTEAFF; CDR3nt: TGCGCCAGCAGCTTAACCACGAACACTGAAGCTTTCTTT
d_gene: -; abundance: -; j_gene: TRBJ2-3; v_gene: TRBV7-3; CDR3aa: CASSPPGTTDTQYF; CDR3nt: TGTGCCAGCAGCCCCCCGGGAACGACAGATACGCAGTATTTT
d_gene: TRBD1; abundance: once; j_gene: TRBJ2-7; v_gene: TRBV29-1; CDR3aa: CSAAGTGGRREGGHEQYF; CDR3nt: TGCAGCGCTGCTGGGACAGGGGGCAGGCGGGAGGGCGGACACGAGCAGTACTTC
d_gene: -; abundance: -; j_gene: TRBJ1-2; v_gene: TRBV5-1; CDR3aa: CASSYGYGYTF; CDR3nt: TGCGCCAGCAGCTATGGCTATGGCTACACCTTC
d_gene: -; abundance: -; j_gene: TRBJ1-2; v_gene: TRBV27; CDR3aa: CATRHNYGYTF; CDR3nt: TGTGCCACCCGACATAACTATGGCTACACCTTC
d_gene: -; abundance: -; j_gene: TRBJ1-1; v_gene: TRBV5-4; CDR3aa: CASSFPDGGFNTEAFF; CDR3nt: TGTGCCAGCAGCTTTCCCGACGGGGGTTTTAACACTGAAGCTTTCTTT
d_gene: -; abundance: -; j_gene: TRBJ1-5; v_gene: TRBV27; CDR3aa: CASSPRGGNQPQHF; CDR3nt: TGTGCCAGCAGTCCCAGGGGAGGCAATCAGCCCCAGCATTTT
d_gene: TRBD2; abundance: -; j_gene: TRBJ2-1; v_gene: TRBV28; CDR3aa: CAGTTSGYNEQFF; CDR3nt: TGTGCCGGAACGACTAGCGGATACAATGAGCAGTTCTTC
d_gene: TRBD1; abundance: -; j_gene: TRBJ2-7; v_gene: TRBV29-1; CDR3aa: CSVEGATGVPYEQYF; CDR3nt: TGCAGCGTTGAAGGTGCGACAGGGGTGCCCTACGAGCAGTACTTC
d_gene: -; abundance: -; j_gene: TRBJ1-2; v_gene: TRBV6-5; CDR3aa: CASSYGTNYGYTF; CDR3nt: TGTGCCAGCAGTTACGGGACTAACTATGGCTACACCTTC
d_gene: TRBD2; abundance: -; j_gene: TRBJ2-1; v_gene: TRBV18; CDR3aa: CASSPPGGPSNEQFF; CDR3nt: TGTGCCAGCTCACCACCGGGAGGGCCAAGCAATGAGCAGTTCTTC
d_gene: -; abundance: -; j_gene: TRBJ1-2; v_gene: TRBV5-1; CDR3aa: CASSLAGVEDGYTF; CDR3nt: TGCGCCAGCAGCTTGGCGGGGGTCGAGGATGGCTACACCTTC
d_gene: -; abundance: -; j_gene: TRBJ2-7; v_gene: TRBV4-2; CDR3aa: CASSQFLDSSFYEQYF; CDR3nt: TGTGCCAGCAGCCAATTCCTCGACTCGTCATTCTACGAGCAGTACTTC
d_gene: -; abundance: once; j_gene: TRBJ2-5; v_gene: TRBV4-3; CDR3aa: CASSQVWKSRGQETQYF; CDR3nt: TGCGCCAGCAGCCAAGTTTGGAAAAGTCGAGGGCAAGAGACCCAGTACTTC
d_gene: TRBD2; abundance: -; j_gene: TRBJ2-5; v_gene: TRBV14; CDR3aa: CASSRGGETQYF; CDR3nt: TGTGCCAGCAGCCGCGGGGGTGAGACCCAGTACTTC
d_gene: -; abundance: -; j_gene: TRBJ1-1; v_gene: TRBV9; CDR3aa: CASSVGVGQENTEAFF; CDR3nt: TGTGCCAGCAGCGTAGGAGTGGGTCAGGAGAACACTGAAGCTTTCTTT
d_gene: -; abundance: -; j_gene: TRBJ1-2; v_gene: TRBV29-1; CDR3aa: CSVGIQGGYGYTF; CDR3nt: TGCAGCGTTGGGATCCAGGGTGGTTATGGCTACACCTTC
d_gene: TRBD1; abundance: once; j_gene: TRBJ2-7; v_gene: TRBV7-6; CDR3aa: CASSHIPEGAHEQYF; CDR3nt: TGTGCCAGCAGCCATATTCCCGAGGGGGCACACGAGCAGTACTTC
d_gene: -; abundance: -; j_gene: TRBJ2-3; v_gene: TRBV28; CDR3aa: CASSLVGVTQYF; CDR3nt: TGTGCCAGCAGTTTAGTGGGGGTTACGCAGTATTTT
d_gene: -; abundance: few; j_gene: TRBJ2-5; v_gene: TRBV28; CDR3aa: CASSFSGSVGQETQYF; CDR3nt: TGTGCCAGCAGTTTTTCCGGGTCCGTCGGCCAAGAGACCCAGTACTTC
d_gene: TRBD2; abundance: -; j_gene: TRBJ2-1; v_gene: TRBV5-1; CDR3aa: CASSLVLAGGSGNEQFF; CDR3nt: TGCGCCAGCAGCTTGGTACTAGCGGGAGGATCGGGGAATGAGCAGTTCTTC
d_gene: -; abundance: -; j_gene: TRBJ2-2; v_gene: TRBV7-3; CDR3aa: CASSFRSNTGELFF; CDR3nt: TGTGCCAGCAGCTTTCGCAGTAACACCGGGGAGCTGTTTTTT
d_gene: TRBD2; abundance: -; j_gene: TRBJ2-2; v_gene: TRBV2; CDR3aa: CASSPAPGTSGRVDTGELFF; CDR3nt: TGTGCCAGCAGTCCAGCCCCCGGGACTAGCGGGAGGGTGGACACCGGGGAGCTGTTTTTT
d_gene: -; abundance: -; j_gene: TRBJ2-3; v_gene: TRBV7-9; CDR3aa: CASSLVSFQGVFTDTQYF; CDR3nt: TGTGCCAGCAGCTTAGTCTCTTTTCAGGGCGTATTCACAGATACGCAGTATTTT
d_gene: -; abundance: once; j_gene: TRBJ2-5; v_gene: TRBV6-1; CDR3aa: CASSEDGVLETQYF; CDR3nt: TGTGCCAGCAGTGAAGATGGGGTTTTAGAGACCCAGTACTTC
d_gene: -; abundance: few; j_gene: TRBJ1-5; v_gene: TRBV5-1; CDR3aa: CASSLGVGGDQPQHF; CDR3nt: TGCGCCAGCAGCTTGGGTGTGGGGGGCGATCAGCCCCAGCATTTT
d_gene: TRBD2; abundance: -; j_gene: TRBJ2-3; v_gene: TRBV7-9; CDR3aa: CASSTRLAGDTQYF; CDR3nt: TGTGCCAGCAGTACCCGACTAGCGGGAGATACGCAGTATTTT
d_gene: -; abundance: -; j_gene: TRBJ2-5; v_gene: TRBV9; CDR3aa: CASSAPESTETQYF; CDR3nt: TGTGCCAGCAGCGCTCCGGAGAGTACGGAGACCCAGTACTTC
d_gene: -; abundance: -; j_gene: TRBJ1-2; v_gene: TRBV7-2; CDR3aa: CASSLPPGNYGYTF; CDR3nt: TGTGCCAGCAGCTTACCCCCCGGTAACTATGGCTACACCTTC
d_gene: TRBD1; abundance: -; j_gene: TRBJ2-7; v_gene: TRBV28; CDR3aa: CASSWGQQGLYF; CDR3nt: TGTGCCAGCAGTTGGGGCCAACAGGGGTTATACTTC
d_gene: -; abundance: -; j_gene: TRBJ1-5; v_gene: TRBV7-8; CDR3aa: CASSLGGPQPQHF; CDR3nt: TGTGCCAGCAGCTTGGGAGGGCCTCAGCCCCAGCATTTT
d_gene: TRBD2; abundance: once; j_gene: TRBJ2-1; v_gene: TRBV5-4; CDR3aa: CASSSSSGKYNEQFF; CDR3nt: TGTGCCAGCAGCTCATCTAGCGGGAAATACAATGAGCAGTTCTTC
d_gene: -; abundance: -; j_gene: TRBJ2-1; v_gene: TRBV14; CDR3aa: CASSQPNSGTSQFF; CDR3nt: TGTGCCAGCAGCCAACCCAACTCCGGGACGTCGCAGTTCTTC
d_gene: -; abundance: -; j_gene: TRBJ2-7; v_gene: TRBV7-2; CDR3aa: CASSLKVLYEQYF; CDR3nt: TGTGCCAGCAGCCTTAAAGTCCTCTACGAGCAGTACTTC
d_gene: -; abundance: few; j_gene: TRBJ1-1; v_gene: TRBV6-6; CDR3aa: CASRDPAGVSTEAFF; CDR3nt: TGTGCCAGCAGGGACCCAGCGGGCGTTAGCACTGAAGCTTTCTTT
d_gene: -; abundance: -; j_gene: TRBJ1-1; v_gene: TRBV6-1; CDR3aa: CASSGQGGGEAFF; CDR3nt: TGTGCCAGCAGTGGGCAGGGAGGAGGCGAAGCTTTCTTT
d_gene: -; abundance: -; j_gene: TRBJ1-1; v_gene: TRBV6-5; CDR3aa: CASSYAGTKAFF; CDR3nt: TGTGCCAGCAGTTACGCGGGAACTAAAGCTTTCTTT
d_gene: TRBD1; abundance: few; j_gene: TRBJ1-5; v_gene: TRBV6-1; CDR3aa: CASRKQGDVQPQHF; CDR3nt: TGTGCCAGCAGGAAACAGGGGGATGTTCAGCCCCAGCATTTT
d_gene: TRBD2; abundance: -; j_gene: TRBJ2-5; v_gene: TRBV5-1; CDR3aa: CASSFLAGYQETQYF; CDR3nt: TGCGCCAGCAGCTTCCTAGCGGGGTACCAAGAGACCCAGTACTTC
d_gene: -; abundance: -; j_gene: TRBJ1-1; v_gene: TRBV1; CDR3aa: CTSSQVGQGGDFSPTEAFF; CDR3nt: TGCACCAGCAGCCAGGTGGGACAGGGGGGCGACTTCTCCCCAACCGAAGCTTTCTTT
d_gene: TRBD1; abundance: -; j_gene: TRBJ1-5; v_gene: TRBV6-6; CDR3aa: CASSYSQTGKQPQHF; CDR3nt: TGTGCCAGCAGTTACTCCCAGACAGGGAAACAGCCCCAGCATTTT
d_gene: -; abundance: -; j_gene: TRBJ2-1; v_gene: TRBV2; CDR3aa: CASHRGRHHQDEQFF; CDR3nt: TGTGCCAGTCATCGGGGGAGGCATCATCAGGATGAGCAGTTCTTC
d_gene: -; abundance: -; j_gene: TRBJ2-2; v_gene: TRBV19; CDR3aa: CASRGQLVSTGELFF; CDR3nt: TGTGCCAGTAGGGGGCAACTAGTATCAACCGGGGAGCTGTTTTTT
d_gene: -; abundance: -; j_gene: TRBJ2-3; v_gene: TRBV29-1; CDR3aa: CSVPDRFRDTQYF; CDR3nt: TGCAGCGTCCCCGACCGATTCCGGGATACGCAGTATTTT
d_gene: -; abundance: -; j_gene: TRBJ2-1; v_gene: TRBV29-1; CDR3aa: CSAAGLTASRKSYNEQFF; CDR3nt: TGCAGCGCGGCGGGACTCACGGCGAGTCGTAAGTCCTACAATGAGCAGTTCTTC
d_gene: -; abundance: -; j_gene: TRBJ1-4; v_gene: TRBV4-3; CDR3aa: CASRRSATNEKLFF; CDR3nt: TGCGCCAGCAGGCGGTCCGCAACTAATGAAAAACTGTTTTTT
d_gene: TRBD2; abundance: -; j_gene: TRBJ2-1; v_gene: TRBV7-9; CDR3aa: CASSLPMASGSNEQFF; CDR3nt: TGTGCCAGCAGCTTACCCATGGCTAGCGGGAGCAATGAGCAGTTCTTC
d_gene: TRBD1; abundance: -; j_gene: TRBJ1-2; v_gene: TRBV19; CDR3aa: CASSVIQGRKDYGYTF; CDR3nt: TGTGCCAGTAGTGTCATACAGGGGAGGAAGGACTATGGCTACACCTTC
d_gene: -; abundance: -; j_gene: TRBJ1-1; v_gene: TRBV9; CDR3aa: CASSVGQGVVLTEAFF; CDR3nt: TGTGCCAGCAGCGTAGGGCAGGGAGTGGTGTTAACTGAAGCTTTCTTT
d_gene: TRBD1; abundance: -; j_gene: TRBJ2-1; v_gene: TRBV7-2; CDR3aa: CASSLGQGPYNEQFF; CDR3nt: TGTGCCAGCAGCCTTGGACAGGGCCCCTACAATGAGCAGTTCTTC